The T cell receptor beta chain under discussion was sequenced for a study of patients and donors after allogeneic stem cell transplantation. The CDR3 has 17 residues. Trimming removed 3 bases from V and 0 bases from J; junction bases left unmatched: 4. CDR1 and CDR2 (germline): LGHNA, YNFKEQ. One entry per CDR3 protein results from TCRdb running MiXCR on the RT-PCR reads. Here the sample spans about 960,000 distinct CDR3 sequences, roughly 18% being singletons. This chain joins TRBV4-2 and TRBJ1-6; 8 nucleotides line up with TRBD1. The sample was blood, either unsorted or a sorted T cell fraction (not recorded which). The sequence was collected from a human donor who was either an allogeneic HSCT recipient or a stem cell or donor lymphocyte infusion donor (not recorded which). It is not recorded whose cells these are; they may come from a transplant donor. The CDR3 reads CASSHGDRSSYNSPLHF. The CDR3 nucleotides read TGTGCCAGCAGCCATGGGGACAGGAGCTCCTATAATTCACCCCTCCACTTT.